These 32 T cell receptor beta chains share one sample of origin, sequenced in a study of shared clonotypes between healthy human individuals. The assay was immunoSEQ multiplex PCR, and TCRdb's table has in-frame clones only and misses some. The sample yields 1.5 million to 1.9 million clones, nearly 99% seen once. The sequenced sample was naive CD4+ T cells sorted from blood. Subset noted: CD45RA+ positively selected. The receptors derive from a man between 25 and 39 years old in good health.

The genes are TRBV14 and TRBJ1-2, with 7 bases matching TRBD1. V dropped 8 bases and J dropped 3; count of bases not matched to a gene: 6. Per germline, CDR1 SGHDN and CDR2 FVKESK. The CDR3 totals 13 residues. The DNA for the CDR3 is TGTGCCAGCTCTACAGGGGTTTACTATGGCTACACCTTC. Translated: CASSTGVYYGYTF.

The rearrangement links TRBV5-1 to TRBJ1-5, with TRBD1 as a possible D gene (6 bases). V gave up 0 bases and J gave up 5 bases, with 12 bases separating them. This CDR3 is built from 15 residues. The germline gives CDR1 SGHRS, CDR2 YFSETQ. The CDR3: CASSLVGTPDQPQHF. The CDR3 region has the DNA TGCGCCAGCAGCTTGGTAGGGACACCTGATCAGCCCCAGCATTTT.

In the case of this clone: This same CDR3 is encoded by further DNA sequences in the sample. The rearrangement uses TRBV28 and TRBJ1-4; no clear D. The CDR3 runs 13 residues. V was clipped by 4 bases and J by 0 bases, with 3 bases between them. Looked up from germline, CDR1 is MDHEN and CDR2 is SYDVKM. The CDR3 protein is CASSSSTNEKLFF. The CDR3 coding sequence is TGTGCCAGCAGTTCGTCAACTAATGAAAAACTGTTTTTT. The entire variable domain, with the rest obtained from reference TRBV28 and TRBJ1-4, is as follows: DVKVTQSSRYLVKRTGEKVFLECVQDMDHENMFWYRQDPGLGLRLIYFSYDVKMKEKGDIPEGYSVSREKKERFSLILESASTNQTSMYLCASSSSTNEKLFFGSGTQLSVL.

The chain employs TRBV5-1 and TRBJ1-4; no firm D call. The length of the CDR3 is 16 residues. V was cut by 0 bases and J by 5 bases, with 14 bases left in between. Germline V lookup: CDR1 SGHRS, CDR2 YFSETQ. The CDR3 nucleotides are TGCGCCAGCAGCTTGGCCGTCCGGGGTTCGAATGAAAAACTGTTTTTT. Translated: CASSLAVRGSNEKLFF.

The CDR3 protein is CASSYYQETQYF. The DNA for the CDR3 is TGTGCCAGCAGTTACTACCAAGAGACCCAGTACTTC. V is TRBV2 and J is TRBJ2-5; the D is unclear. The CDR3 runs to 12 residues. Trimming removed 5 bases at V and 0 bases at J, with 4 bases between. CDR1 is SNHLY and CDR2 is FYNNEI in the germline V gene.

J is TRBJ2-7 and V is TRBV5-1, with D unclear. V lost 0 bases to trimming and J lost 5 bases, with 6 bases between them. This CDR3 has 12 amino acids. The germline CDR1 and CDR2 sequences are SGHRS and YFSETQ. CDR3 loop: CASSLDRHEQYF. CDR3 coding DNA: TGCGCCAGCAGCTTGGACCGGCACGAGCAGTACTTC.

The V and J genes are TRBV14 and TRBJ2-7; the match to TRBD2 covers 16 bases. The CDR3 length is 16 residues. V trimming: 4 bases; J trimming: 2 bases; junction bases outside the gene matches: 2. Germline assignment: CDR1 SGHDN and CDR2 FVKESK. The CDR3 DNA reads TGTGCCAGCAGCCGGGGACTAGCGGGAGGGGCCTACGAGCAGTACTTC. Its translation: CASSRGLAGGAYEQYF. Full variable domain (missing parts from reference TRBV14 and TRBJ2-7): EAGVTQFPSHSVIEKGQTVTLRCDPISGHDNLYWYRRVMGKEIKFLLHFVKESKQDESGMPNNRFLAERTGGTYSTLKVQPAELEDSGVYFCASSRGLAGGAYEQYFGPGTRLTVT.

This chain links TRBV27 with TRBJ2-5; 7 bases line up with TRBD2. Germline V gives CDR1 MNHEY, CDR2 SMNVEV (reference sequence). The CDR3 is 15 residues long. Trimming at V came to 6 bases and at J to 3 bases, leaving 10 bases not matched to a gene. The CDR3 is CASSSSGDVEETQYF. CDR3 in DNA: TGTGCCAGCAGCTCCAGCGGGGACGTGGAAGAGACCCAGTACTTC.

The genes are TRBV28 and TRBJ1-1, with D perhaps matching TRBD1 (5 bases). The CDR3 covers 12 residues. With 1 base removed from V and 10 bases from J, the gap between germline ends came to 10 bases. From germline, CDR1 is MDHEN and CDR2 SYDVKM. The CDR3 DNA reads TGTGCCAGCAGTTTATTGGGGGGGAGAGCTTTCTTT. Translation: CASSLLGGRAFF.

This chain connects TRBV29-1 to TRBJ1-2; possibly TRBD1 for D (6 bases). The CDR3 is 14 residues long. Germline V gene data show CDR1 as SQVTM and CDR2 as ANQGSEA. The V end was cut by 7 bases, the J end by 4 bases, with 19 bases between. DNA for the CDR3: TGCAGCGCCCGCTCGGTACAGGGAGGCTATGGCTACACCTTC. Its translation: CSARSVQGGYGYTF.

The V and J genes are TRBV6-1 and TRBJ1-5; D call uncertain. Germline CDR1 and CDR2: MNHNS and SASEGT. Trimming shortened V by 1 base and J by 0 bases, and 7 bases separated the two germline ends. The CDR3 spans 15 residues. The CDR3 DNA reads as TGTGCCAGCAGTGAAGTAGCCATTAGCAATCAGCCCCAGCATTTT. Translation: CASSEVAISNQPQHF.

The chain recombines TRBV18 with TRBJ2-1, with TRBD2 as a possible D gene (6 bases). Germline V gene data show CDR1 as KGHSH and CDR2 as LQKENI. V lost 3 bases, J lost 4 bases, and 16 bases lay in between. The CDR3 runs to 16 residues. The CDR3: CASSPRGGTLYNEQFF. For the CDR3, the DNA is TGTGCCAGCTCACCCCGGGGCGGGACCCTATACAATGAGCAGTTCTTC.

Here the CDR3 reads CSVEVPTTSTDTQYF. For the CDR3, the DNA is TGCAGCGTTGAAGTCCCCACAACTAGCACAGATACGCAGTATTTT. The chain links TRBV29-1 to TRBJ2-3; D not resolved. The CDR3 extends over 15 amino acids. Germline V gene data show CDR1 as SQVTM and CDR2 as ANQGSEA. Trimming took off 1 base at V and 0 bases at J, with 11 bases between the two ends.

The chain links TRBV6-1 to TRBJ2-1, with TRBD2 matching 7 bases. The CDR3 runs to 16 residues. CDR1 is MNHNS and CDR2 is SASEGT in the germline V gene. With V trimmed by 4 bases and J by 0 bases, 6 bases remained unmatched. The CDR3 is CASSALAASSYNEQFF. The CDR3 DNA follows: TGTGCCAGCAGTGCTCTAGCGGCATCCTCCTACAATGAGCAGTTCTTC.

The chain has TRBV4-1 and TRBJ2-1; weak D call: TRBD2 (6 bases). The CDR3 is 16 residues long. Germline CDR1 reads MGHRA; CDR2 reads YSYEKL. Trimming left V 1 base short and J 4 bases short, with 14 bases between. The CDR3 bases are TGCGCCAGCAGCCAAGCCGGGACTGGACATTACAATGAGCAGTTCTTC. This encodes CASSQAGTGHYNEQFF.

The chain carries TRBV7-6 and TRBJ2-2; D gene ambiguous. V lost 1 base, J lost 12 bases, and 15 bases lay in between. CDR1 and CDR2 (germline): SGHVS, FNYEAQ. The CDR3 is 14 amino acids. The DNA of the CDR3 is TGTGCCAGCAGCTTAGAACGGATGGGTGCAAAGCTGTTTTTT. Amino acids: CASSLERMGAKLFF.

Comment on this clone: The identical CDR3 is also encoded by other nucleotide sequences in the sample. The V and J genes are TRBV19 and TRBJ2-2; weak D call: TRBD1 (6 bases). There are 15 residues in the CDR3. Germline V CDR1 and CDR2: LNHDA, SQIVND (reference sequence). The ends were cut back, 1 base at V and 5 bases at J, with 11 bases in the middle. This CDR3 reads CASSIVARGTGELFF. The CDR3 DNA follows: TGTGCCAGTAGTATAGTTGCCAGGGGTACCGGGGAGCTGTTTTTT.

The chain is built from TRBV4-2 and TRBJ1-5, with 8 bases lining up with TRBD1. This CDR3 spans 14 amino acids. Trimming cost V 7 bases and J 2 bases; bases outside gene matches: 4. Germline CDR1 is LGHNA and CDR2 is YNFKEQ. CDR3 in amino acids: CASTVDRGNQPQHF. In DNA form, the CDR3 reads TGTGCCAGCACGGTGGACAGGGGCAATCAGCCCCAGCATTTT.

As to this clone: The identical CDR3 is also encoded by other nucleotide sequences in the sample. The chain recombines TRBV5-1 with TRBJ2-5, with unresolved D. CDR1 is SGHRS, CDR2 YFSETQ, per germline. This CDR3 has 15 amino acids. V was shortened by 0 bases and J by 0 bases, with 9 bases between the two germline ends. CDR3 sequence reads: CASSLGSVYQETQYF. The CDR3 DNA reads as TGCGCCAGCAGCTTGGGGTCAGTGTACCAAGAGACCCAGTACTTC.

The chain is built from TRBV5-6 and TRBJ2-3, with a weak D call TRBD1 (5 bases). The germline V gene encodes CDR1 SGHDT and CDR2 YYEEEE. The CDR3 contains 14 residues. Trimming removed 0 bases from V and 5 bases from J, with 10 bases in between. CDR3 bases: TGTGCCAGCAGCTTGGCGGCAGGGAAAGATACGCAGTATTTT. Encoded protein: CASSLAAGKDTQYF.

The chain joins TRBV7-7 to TRBJ2-2, with D tentatively TRBD2 (5 bases). With 5 bases removed from V and 0 bases from J, the gap between germline ends came to 10 bases. The CDR3 contains 15 residues. The V gene's germline CDR1 is SSHAT and CDR2 FNYEAQ (reference sequence). As DNA, the CDR3 is TGTGCCAGCAGCGTCGGGATCGCGAACACCGGGGAGCTGTTTTTT. It encodes CASSVGIANTGELFF.

This chain uses TRBV6-4 with TRBJ2-1; 15 nucleotides align to TRBD2. Germline values: CDR1 MRHNA, CDR2 SNTAGT. The J segment lost 6 bases and the V segment lost 6 bases, leaving 15 bases of the junction unmatched. The CDR3 is 19 residues long. CDR3 DNA: TGTGCCAGCAGCGACCGAGGACTAGCGGGAGGGCCGGAGGTCAATGAGCAGTTCTTC. Its protein product is CASSDRGLAGGPEVNEQFF.

The gene calls are TRBV28 and TRBJ2-5, with D tentatively TRBD2 (6 bases). CDR1 and CDR2 from the germline V gene are MDHEN and SYDVKM. There are 15 residues in the CDR3. Trimming left V 3 bases short and J 4 bases short, with 15 bases between. The CDR3 DNA sequence: TGTGCCAGCAGTTTTGGAGGGAGGAGCCTAGAGACCCAGTACTTC. This sequence encodes CASSFGGRSLETQYF.

This clone was seen only once. This rearrangement joins TRBV5-1 to TRBJ2-7; D is possibly TRBD1 (6 bases). The CDR3 covers 13 residues. V was clipped by 3 bases and J by 1 base, with 8 bases between them. CDR1 is SGHRS, CDR2 YFSETQ, per germline. The CDR3 here is CASSSRGSYEQYF. The CDR3 DNA reads as TGCGCCAGCAGCTCCAGGGGTTCCTACGAGCAGTACTTC.

The rearrangement uses TRBV29-1 and TRBJ2-3, with a tentative D call TRBD1 (5 bases). Germline V gene sequence: CDR1 SQVTM, CDR2 ANQGSEA. This CDR3 contains 13 residues. The V and J ends lost 5 bases and 4 bases respectively, with 13 bases between them. In DNA form, the CDR3 reads TGCAGCGTTCAAAGTCTGGGGCCAGATACGCAGTATTTT. It specifies CSVQSLGPDTQYF.

There are a few counts of this clone. The chain links TRBV19 to TRBJ1-5, with 7 bases matching TRBD1. CDR1 is LNHDA, CDR2 SQIVND, per germline (reference sequence). This CDR3 is built from 13 residues. The junction had 5 bases not matched to a gene; V was cut back by 6 bases and J by 6 bases. The CDR3 reads CASSTGVGQPQHF. CDR3 sequence (DNA): TGTGCCAGTAGCACAGGGGTGGGTCAGCCCCAGCATTTT.

The V call is TRBV5-6, the J call TRBJ2-2; TRBD2 agrees at 7 bases. The CDR3 sequence is 15 residues long. Germline-derived CDR1 and CDR2 are SGHDT and YYEEEE. J was trimmed by 6 bases and V by 0 bases; bases with no gene match: 5. This chain's CDR3 is CASSLVAGFSGELFF. CDR3 DNA sequence: TGTGCCAGCAGCTTGGTAGCGGGTTTTTCCGGGGAGCTGTTTTTT.

The CDR3 coding sequence is TGTGCCAGCAGTGCGAACAAGCGGGAGGCCCCCTACGAGCAGTACTTC. Its translation: CASSANKREAPYEQYF. V usage is TRBV6-4 and J usage is TRBJ2-7, with 9 bases aligning to TRBD2. With 4 bases clipped from V and 2 bases from J, the junction kept 9 bases outside the gene matches. Germline V gene data show CDR1 as MRHNA and CDR2 as SNTAGT. CDR3 length equals 16 residues.

The chain uses TRBV21-1 and TRBJ1-5. TRBV21-1 is recorded as a pseudogene. This CDR3 comprises 14 residues. Here the CDR3 reads CASSSEGLNQPQHF. The CDR3 nucleotides read TGTGCCAGCAGCAGCGAAGGGCTCAATCAGCCCCAGCATTTT.

The chain recombines TRBV9 with TRBJ2-1; perhaps TRBD1 as D (5 bases). This CDR3 contains 16 residues. V was shortened by 0 bases and J by 5 bases, with 15 bases between the two germline ends. Germline V CDR1 and CDR2: SGDLS, YYNGEE. CDR3 residues: CASSVGQGLVNNEQFF. CDR3 bases: TGTGCCAGCAGCGTAGGTCAGGGATTAGTCAACAATGAGCAGTTCTTC.

The J gene is TRBJ2-1, the V gene TRBV14, with 14 bases identical to TRBD2. Germline V gene data show CDR1 as SGHDN and CDR2 as FVKESK. The V and J ends lost 0 bases and 7 bases, in that order; junction bases with no gene match: 8. The CDR3 loop spans 18 amino acids. CDR3 protein: CASSQDGPGLAGVNEQFF. The CDR3, as DNA: TGTGCCAGCAGCCAAGATGGGCCGGGACTAGCGGGAGTAAATGAGCAGTTCTTC.

J is TRBJ2-3 and V is TRBV10-3; 11 nucleotides line up with TRBD2. Germline-derived CDR1 and CDR2 are ENHRY and SYGVKD. The V segment lost 0 bases and the J segment 3 bases; nucleotides outside the gene matches: 8. CDR3 length: 18 amino acids. CDR3 protein: CAISESQILAGETDTQYF. For the CDR3, the DNA is TGTGCCATCAGTGAGTCTCAAATACTAGCGGGAGAGACAGATACGCAGTATTTT.